The source of this T cell receptor (beta chain) is a study of shared clonotypes between healthy human individuals. V lost 3 bases and J 11 bases, leaving 19 bases between the germline ends. CDR1 and CDR2 (germline): MNHEY, SMNVEV (reference sequence). There are 14 residues in the CDR3. Using immunoSEQ multiplex PCR, the repertoire was profiled, and TCRdb retains in-frame clones only, with some absent. The data show about 480,000 clones, 60% to 80% seen once. This chain joins TRBV27 and TRBJ1-1; weak D call: TRBD1 (6 bases). The source material was PBMCs. The source of this sequence is a woman aged 40 to 50 in good health. Some clones in this sample may be carry-over from other donors' samples. CDR3 nucleotides: TGTGCCAGCAGTTTTCATTCGGGGTTCCAGGGGGCTTTCTTT. Translated: CASSFHSGFQGAFF.